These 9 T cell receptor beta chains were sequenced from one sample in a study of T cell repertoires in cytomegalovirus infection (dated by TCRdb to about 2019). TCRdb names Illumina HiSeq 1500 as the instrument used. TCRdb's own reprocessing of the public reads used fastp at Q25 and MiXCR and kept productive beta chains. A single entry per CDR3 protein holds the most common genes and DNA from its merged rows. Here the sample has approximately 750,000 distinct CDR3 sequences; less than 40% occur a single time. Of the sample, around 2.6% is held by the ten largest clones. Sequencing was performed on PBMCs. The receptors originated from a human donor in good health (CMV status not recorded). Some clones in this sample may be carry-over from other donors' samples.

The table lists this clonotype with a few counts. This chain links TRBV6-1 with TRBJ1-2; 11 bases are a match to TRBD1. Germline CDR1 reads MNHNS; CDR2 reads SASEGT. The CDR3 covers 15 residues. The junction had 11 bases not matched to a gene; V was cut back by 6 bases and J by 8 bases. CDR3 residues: CASSLAGTGGSGYTF. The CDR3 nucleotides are TGTGCCAGCAGCTTAGCCGGGACAGGGGGAAGCGGCTACACCTTC.

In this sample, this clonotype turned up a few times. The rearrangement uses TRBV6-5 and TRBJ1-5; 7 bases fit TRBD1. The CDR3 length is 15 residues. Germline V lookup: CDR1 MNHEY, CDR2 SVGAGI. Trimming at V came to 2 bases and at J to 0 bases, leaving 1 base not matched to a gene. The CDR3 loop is CASSYGQASNQPQHF. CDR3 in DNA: TGTGCCAGCAGTTACGGACAGGCTAGCAATCAGCCCCAGCATTTT.

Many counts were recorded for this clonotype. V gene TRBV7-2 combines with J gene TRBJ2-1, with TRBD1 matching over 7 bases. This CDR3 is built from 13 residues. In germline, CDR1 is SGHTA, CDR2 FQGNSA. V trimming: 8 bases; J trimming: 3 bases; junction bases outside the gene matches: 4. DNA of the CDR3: TGTGCCAGCCTGAGGGACAGCTACAATGAGCAGTTCTTC. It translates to CASLRDSYNEQFF.

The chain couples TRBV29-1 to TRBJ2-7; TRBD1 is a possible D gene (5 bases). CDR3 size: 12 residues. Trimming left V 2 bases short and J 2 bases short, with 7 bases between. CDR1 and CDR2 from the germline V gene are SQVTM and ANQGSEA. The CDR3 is CSVERQPYEQYF. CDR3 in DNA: TGCAGCGTTGAACGACAGCCCTACGAGCAGTACTTC.

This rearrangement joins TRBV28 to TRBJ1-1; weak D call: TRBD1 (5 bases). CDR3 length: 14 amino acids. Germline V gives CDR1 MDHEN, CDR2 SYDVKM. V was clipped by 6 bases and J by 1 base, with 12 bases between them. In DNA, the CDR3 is TGTGCCAGCAGCCAGTTTGGGGGGAACACTGAAGCTTTCTTT. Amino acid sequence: CASSQFGGNTEAFF.

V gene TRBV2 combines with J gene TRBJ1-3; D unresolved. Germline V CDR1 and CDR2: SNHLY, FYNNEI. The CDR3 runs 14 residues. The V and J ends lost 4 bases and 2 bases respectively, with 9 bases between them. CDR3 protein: CASSVRGTGNTIYF. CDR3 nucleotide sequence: TGTGCCAGCAGTGTTCGAGGGACTGGAAACACCATATATTTT.

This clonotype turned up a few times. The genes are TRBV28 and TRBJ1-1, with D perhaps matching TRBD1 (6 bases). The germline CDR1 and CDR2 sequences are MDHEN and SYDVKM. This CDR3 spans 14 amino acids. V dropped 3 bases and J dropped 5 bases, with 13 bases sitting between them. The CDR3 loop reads CASSFPGAGTEAFF. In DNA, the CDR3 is TGTGCCAGCAGTTTCCCGGGGGCGGGGACTGAAGCTTTCTTT.

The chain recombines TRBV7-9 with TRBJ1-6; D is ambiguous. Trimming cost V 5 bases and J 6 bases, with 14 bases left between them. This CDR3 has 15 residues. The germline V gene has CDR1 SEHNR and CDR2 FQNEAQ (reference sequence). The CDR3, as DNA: TGTGCCAGCAGCACTGGGCTCCGTATTAATTCACCCCTCCACTTT. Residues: CASSTGLRINSPLHF.

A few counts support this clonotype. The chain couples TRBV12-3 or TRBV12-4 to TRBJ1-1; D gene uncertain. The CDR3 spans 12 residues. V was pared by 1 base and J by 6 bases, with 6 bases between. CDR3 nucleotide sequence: TGTGCCAGCAGTTTAGGACCGGCTGAAGCTTTCTTT. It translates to CASSLGPAEAFF.